This TCR beta chain comes out of a study of T cells after yellow fever vaccination. This clonotype occurred a few times. Its matching antigen is unknown. Germline-derived CDR1 and CDR2 are SEHNR and FQNEAQ (reference sequence). After removal of 0 bases from V and 1 base from J, the junction contained 1 base not matched to a gene. This CDR3 has 15 amino acids. General study points: A large majority of primary-vaccination clones showed up again after the booster (approximately 96% CD4, 85% to 90% CD8).

TCRdb reprocessed the 5' RACE reads with MiXCR, giving one entry per CDR3 protein. The sample includes a few hundred thousand distinct CDR3 sequences, 6.9% of them seen just once. The source material was CD4+ T cells sorted from PBMCs, sampled 15 days after the yellow fever booster vaccination. The sequence was obtained from a man younger than 40 who received the YFV17D yellow fever vaccine. The genes are TRBV7-9 and TRBJ2-7; 9 bases agree with TRBD1. The chain's CDR3 is CASSLAGTGSYEQYF. The CDR3 bases are TGTGCCAGCAGCTTAGCCGGGACAGGGTCCTACGAGCAGTACTTC.